Following are 15 T cell receptor beta chains from one sample sequenced in a study of blood T cell repertoires in COVID-19. Profiling relied on immunoSEQ multiplex PCR, and the TCRdb table lists in-frame clones only, not all of them. The sample contains under 95,000 clones, more than 75% of which appear only once. The sequencing sample was made of peripheral blood. Receptors were obtained from a human donor with acute or convalescent COVID-19. The donor label of this sample is uncertain.

The gene calls are TRBV6-5 and TRBJ2-3, with 8 positions matching TRBD2. V shed 3 bases, J shed 15 bases, and the junction held 11 bases outside the gene matches. This CDR3 is built from 13 residues. The germline CDR1 and CDR2 sequences are MNHEY and SVGAGI. The CDR3 nucleotides read TGTGCCAGCAGTTATACGAGCGGGGGAGTCCCATATTTT. This translates into CASSYTSGGVPYF.

The rearrangement uses TRBV19 and TRBJ2-7; 7 bases match TRBD1. Germline lookup yields CDR1 LNHDA and CDR2 SQIVND (reference sequence). The J segment lost 4 bases and the V segment lost 5 bases, leaving 8 bases of the junction unmatched. CDR3 length: 14 residues. Here the CDR3 reads CASSDRDSPYEQYF. CDR3 in DNA: TGTGCCAGTAGTGACCGGGACAGCCCTTACGAGCAGTACTTC.

The chain employs TRBV2 and TRBJ2-1; D perhaps matches TRBD1 (6 bases). The CDR3 is made up of 15 amino acids. Per germline, CDR1 SNHLY and CDR2 FYNNEI. Trimming pared 6 bases from V and 4 bases from J, leaving 16 bases between. CDR3 region: CASRGLGTSYNEQFF. CDR3 coding DNA: TGTGCCAGCAGAGGCCTCGGGACAAGTTACAATGAGCAGTTCTTC.

This clone was picked up a small number of times. The V and J genes are TRBV2 and TRBJ1-1; the D is unclear. The CDR3 spans 12 residues. Germline V gene lookup returns CDR1 SNHLY and CDR2 FYNNEI. V was pared by 7 bases and J by 3 bases, with 9 bases between. CDR3 nucleotides: TGTGCCAGCAAAAGACAAGACACTGAAGCTTTCTTT. Encoded protein: CASKRQDTEAFF.

The chain links TRBV13 to TRBJ1-2; possible D gene TRBD1, 6 bases. Trimming removed 4 bases from V and 8 bases from J, with 20 bases in between. Germline V gives CDR1 PRHDT, CDR2 FYEKMQ (reference sequence). The CDR3 sequence is 15 residues long. The CDR3, as DNA: TGTGCCAGCAGCTCCGCCCCAACGGGGGGCCTGGGCTACACCTTC. Residues: CASSSAPTGGLGYTF.

The chain is built from TRBV2 and TRBJ1-5; 10 bases match TRBD1. CDR1 is SNHLY and CDR2 is FYNNEI in the germline V gene. The CDR3 consists of 17 residues. J gave up 2 bases and V 5 bases, and 9 bases lay outside the gene matches. CDR3 DNA sequence: TGTGCCAGCAGTTGGGACAGGGGAGCGGGAGGCAATCAGCCCCAGCATTTT. It yields the protein CASSWDRGAGGNQPQHF.

This clone has only one observation. The rearrangement uses TRBV27 and TRBJ2-1, with 8 bases that match TRBD2. The germline CDR1 and CDR2 sequences are MNHEY and SMNVEV (reference sequence). V lost 0 bases and J lost 7; bases outside the gene matches: 8. This CDR3 comprises 16 residues. CDR3 sequence: CASSLSRGGRFNEQFF. CDR3 in DNA: TGTGCCAGCAGTTTATCCCGGGGGGGTAGATTTAATGAGCAGTTCTTC.

The chain uses TRBV9 and TRBJ2-1; D not resolved. Germline V gene lookup returns CDR1 SGDLS and CDR2 YYNGEE. The length of the CDR3 is 13 residues. The V end lost 1 base, the J end lost 9 bases, and 11 bases lay between the germline ends. In nucleotides, the CDR3 is TGTGCCAGCAGCGTAACCGGGTTAGGTGAGCAGTTCTTC. Protein product: CASSVTGLGEQFF.

This sequence joins TRBV5-6 and TRBJ2-3; D gene ambiguous. V was cut by 4 bases and J by 4 bases, with 10 bases left in between. CDR1 is SGHDT, CDR2 YYEEEE, per germline. This CDR3 spans 13 amino acids. CDR3 coding DNA: TGTGCCAGCAGCCTCGACTGGGCAGATACGCAGTATTTT. Amino acids: CASSLDWADTQYF.

This clone was counted once. The chain employs TRBV7-8 and TRBJ1-6; the match to TRBD1 covers 7 bases. V was clipped by 4 bases and J by 6 bases; unmatched bases: 9. The CDR3 is 16 residues long. CDR1 and CDR2 (germline): SGHVS, FQNEAQ. As DNA, the CDR3 is TGTGCCAGCAGCTCCGGACAGGTTGGAGCTAATTCACCCCTCCACTTT. Its translation is CASSSGQVGANSPLHF. Full variable domain (remainder filled in from reference TRBV7-8 and TRBJ1-6): GAGVSQSPRYKVAKRGQDVALRCDPISGHVSLFWYQQALGQGPEFLTYFQNEAQLDKSGLPSDRFFAERPEGSVSTLKIQRTQQEDSAVYLCASSSGQVGANSPLHFGNGTRLTVT.

The chain links TRBV30 to TRBJ2-2; D perhaps matches TRBD2 (5 bases). Deletions cut 3 bases from V and 1 base from J, with 9 bases between. This CDR3 is 14 amino acids long. CDR1 and CDR2 from the germline V gene are GTSNPN and SVGIG (reference sequence). The CDR3 region is CAWRTNVNTGELFF. For the CDR3, the DNA is TGTGCCTGGAGGACTAACGTGAACACCGGGGAGCTGTTTTTT.

DNA of the CDR3: TGCGCCAGCAGCTTGGAAGGGACTAGCGGATCCTACGAGCAGTACTTC. This sequence encodes CASSLEGTSGSYEQYF. The chain links TRBV5-1 to TRBJ2-7, with 11 bases lining up with TRBD2. The ends lost 0 bases at V and 1 base at J; junction bases unmatched: 3. The CDR3 runs 16 residues. Germline-derived CDR1 and CDR2 are SGHRS and YFSETQ.

The chain couples TRBV5-1 to TRBJ2-2; 7 bases map to TRBD1. V lost 0 bases and J lost 3; bases outside the gene matches: 2. Per germline, CDR1 SGHRS and CDR2 YFSETQ. The CDR3 length is 15 residues. CDR3 sequence (DNA): TGCGCCAGCAGCTTGGGGGACAGTGACACCGGGGAGCTGTTTTTT. It translates to CASSLGDSDTGELFF.

This clone was observed a few times. The rearrangement joins TRBV10-3 to TRBJ2-7; the match to TRBD1 covers 8 bases. After removal of 2 bases from V and 2 bases from J, the junction contained 2 bases not matched to a gene. From germline, CDR1 is ENHRY and CDR2 SYGVKD. The CDR3 extends over 14 amino acids. DNA of the CDR3: TGTGCCATCAGTGAGGGACAGGGTCCCTACGAGCAGTACTTC. Residues: CAISEGQGPYEQYF.

The chain couples TRBV7-2 to TRBJ1-1, with unresolved D. The CDR3 has 13 residues. Between the trimmed V and J ends, which lost 5 bases and 0 bases, there was a span of 7 bases. Germline lookup yields CDR1 SGHTA and CDR2 FQGNSA. In DNA form, the CDR3 reads TGTGCCAGCAGCAGGAGTGTGAACACTGAAGCTTTCTTT. It translates to CASSRSVNTEAFF.